This T cell receptor beta chain was observed in a study of blood T cells in healthy people across ages. In the case of this clonotype: Its target is unknown.

Trimming left V 9 bases short and J 6 bases short, with 10 bases between. The CDR3 covers 11 residues. Findings and caveats of the study: Roughly linear declines in TCR beta diversity per million T cells occurred with age.

Next came a second PCR, run for about 7 to 12 cycles, which used a sample-barcoded 5' primer along with a J-beta primer mix. TCRdb reprocessed the 5' RACE reads with MiXCR, giving one entry per CDR3 protein. This sample has approximately 790,000 distinct CDR3 sequences, with approximately 67% found just once. The V gene is TRBV12-3 or TRBV12-4, the J gene TRBJ2-3; weak D call: TRBD1 (5 bases). The sequencing sample was made of blood. This sequence was found in a young man in good health. CDR3 bases: TGTGCCAGTAGGGGTAGTGATACGCAGTATTTT. It translates to CASRGSDTQYF.